This passage covers 29 T cell receptor beta chains from one sample sequenced in a study of blood T cell repertoires in COVID-19. Some clones are missing from TCRdb's copy, which holds only in-frame ones; the method was immunoSEQ multiplex PCR. The profile covers about 47,000 clones, with 88% appearing a single time and roughly 3% taken by the ten largest. What was sequenced was peripheral blood. The receptors were gathered from a man aged 50 to 60 with active COVID-19.

The chain joins TRBV3-1 (or the pseudogene TRBV3-2) to TRBJ1-5; perhaps TRBD1 as D (5 bases). CDR1 is LGHDT, CDR2 YNNKEL, per germline (reference sequence). V gave up 4 bases and J gave up 1 base, with 11 bases separating them. This CDR3 has 15 residues. CDR3 sequence: CASSLRAVSNQPQHF. DNA of the CDR3: TGTGCCAGCAGCCTCAGGGCGGTGAGCAATCAGCCCCAGCATTTT.

The CDR3 DNA follows: TGTGCCAGCAGCTTAGTAGATCCGTCAACTAATGAAAAACTGTTTTTT. Translation: CASSLVDPSTNEKLFF. The V gene is TRBV7-9, the J gene TRBJ1-4, with D uncertain. CDR3 size: 16 residues. Deletions cut 1 base from V and 0 bases from J, with 9 bases between. Germline CDR1 reads SEHNR; CDR2 reads FQNEAQ (reference sequence).

This chain joins TRBV19 and TRBJ2-2; D is unresolved. The ends were cut back, 4 bases at V and 6 bases at J, with 12 bases in the middle. Germline V gene sequence: CDR1 LNHDA, CDR2 SQIVND (reference sequence). CDR3 length equals 14 residues. Here the CDR3 DNA reads TGTGCCAGTAGTAAGCGAGAGACTCCCGGGGAGCTGTTTTTT. Its translation is CASSKRETPGELFF. Drawing the rest from reference TRBV19 and TRBJ2-2, the complete variable domain is DGGITQSPKYLFRKEGQNVTLSCEQNLNHDAMYWYRQDPGQGLRLIYYSQIVNDFQKGDIAEGYSVSREKKESFPLTVTSAQKNPTAFYLCASSKRETPGELFFGEGSRLTVL.

The V call is TRBV11-3, the J call TRBJ2-1; 11 bases are a match to TRBD2. V lost 5 bases to trimming and J lost 4 bases; unmatched junction nucleotides: 4. The CDR3 has 15 amino acids. Germline V lookup: CDR1 SGHNT, CDR2 YENEEA. As DNA, the CDR3 is TGTGCCAGCAGCCGACTAGCGGGGACATACAATGAGCAGTTCTTC. Its translation is CASSRLAGTYNEQFF.

The rearrangement links TRBV6-2 or TRBV6-3 to TRBJ2-3, with TRBD2 as a possible D gene (6 bases). The CDR3 is made up of 17 amino acids. Germline V CDR1 and CDR2: MNHEY, SVGEGT. V dropped 6 bases and J dropped 4 bases, with 23 bases sitting between them. The CDR3 reads CASSLLSLAISADTQYF. CDR3 nucleotide sequence: TGTGCCAGCAGCCTCCTTTCCCTAGCGATATCGGCAGATACGCAGTATTTT.

The chain employs TRBV12-3 or TRBV12-4 and TRBJ1-5; no definite D call. The CDR3 runs 12 residues. V lost 2 bases and J lost 5, with 4 bases in between. CDR3 sequence reads: CASSLNYQPQHF. The CDR3 region has the DNA TGTGCCAGCAGTTTAAACTATCAGCCCCAGCATTTT.

The chain uses TRBV7-3 and TRBJ2-1; no clear D. The CDR3 consists of 14 residues. Germline V lookup: CDR1 SGHTA, CDR2 FQGTGA. The V and J ends lost 5 bases and 12 bases respectively, with 20 bases between them. CDR3 region: CASSPSSTGEPQFF. For the CDR3, the DNA is TGTGCCAGCAGCCCAAGTTCCACGGGTGAGCCGCAGTTCTTC.

The V and J genes are TRBV5-4 and TRBJ2-3, with TRBD2 identical over 8 bases. The germline V gene encodes CDR1 SGHNT and CDR2 YYREEE (reference sequence). V gave up 3 bases and J gave up 14 bases; unmatched junction bases: 11. The CDR3 is 13 residues long. CDR3 nucleotide sequence: TGTGCCAGCAGCTCAGCCGGGACTAGGGAGGTGTATTTT. Encoded protein: CASSSAGTREVYF.

The V gene is TRBV11-1, the J gene TRBJ1-3; no definite D call. The CDR3 is 14 amino acids. Trimming removed 3 bases from V and 0 bases from J, with 6 bases in between. The germline V gene has CDR1 SGHAT and CDR2 FQDESV (reference sequence). The CDR3 DNA reads as TGTGCCAGCAGCTTTCTCAGCTCTGGAAACACCATATATTTT. This sequence encodes CASSFLSSGNTIYF. Full variable domain (missing parts from reference TRBV11-1 and TRBJ1-3): EAEVAQSPRYKITEKSQAVAFWCDPISGHATLYWYRQILGQGPELLVQFQDESVVDDSQLPKDRFSAERLKGVDSTLKIQPAELGDSAMYLCASSFLSSGNTIYFGEGSWLTVV.

Turning to this clone: The sample carries other DNA sequences with the same CDR3. The chain is built from TRBV6-2 or TRBV6-3 and TRBJ2-5, with D perhaps TRBD2 (5 bases). Germline V gene data show CDR1 as MNHEY and CDR2 as SVGEGT. This CDR3 is built from 15 residues. V gave up 5 bases and J gave up 3 bases, with 16 bases separating them. In DNA form, the CDR3 reads TGTGCCAGCAGTGGATTGCCAGCCGGGGAAGAGACCCAGTACTTC. Translation: CASSGLPAGEETQYF.

This rearrangement joins TRBV19 to TRBJ1-2; D is undetermined. The germline gives CDR1 LNHDA, CDR2 SQIVND (reference sequence). CDR3 length: 11 residues. Trimming removed 7 bases at V and 8 bases at J, with 11 bases between. CDR3 sequence: CASNVGGGYTF. The CDR3 nucleotides are TGTGCCAGTAATGTCGGAGGCGGCTACACCTTC. The whole variable domain, remainder taken from reference TRBV19 and TRBJ1-2, is DGGITQSPKYLFRKEGQNVTLSCEQNLNHDAMYWYRQDPGQGLRLIYYSQIVNDFQKGDIAEGYSVSREKKESFPLTVTSAQKNPTAFYLCASNVGGGYTFGSGTRLTVV.

V gene TRBV7-2 combines with J gene TRBJ2-7, with 7 positions matching TRBD1. Germline V gene lookup returns CDR1 SGHTA and CDR2 FQGNSA. Losses at the gene ends were 3 bases for V and 7 bases for J; bases not matched to a gene: 6. The CDR3 sequence is 13 residues long. As DNA, the CDR3 is TGTGCCAGCAGCTTCCGACAGGGTGGGGAGCAGTACTTC. Its translation: CASSFRQGGEQYF.

This clone was counted a single time. The chain joins TRBV7-9 to TRBJ2-4; D ambiguous. Trimming stripped 5 bases from V and 0 bases from J, with 14 bases between. Germline V gene data show CDR1 as SEHNR and CDR2 as FQNEAQ (reference sequence). This CDR3 contains 16 residues. CDR3 nucleotides: TGTGCCAGCAGCCCCAAGATCCGGGTAGCCAAAAACATTCAGTACTTC. It is translated as CASSPKIRVAKNIQYF.

CDR3 in DNA: TGTGCCAGCTTCGGCCAGGGGGTGGGAGAGACCCAGTACTTC. This gives the protein CASFGQGVGETQYF. The chain is built from TRBV5-6 and TRBJ2-5; 7 bases map to TRBD1. After removal of 7 bases from V and 4 bases from J, the junction contained 10 bases not matched to a gene. The CDR3 has 14 amino acids. Germline CDR1 reads SGHDT; CDR2 reads YYEEEE.

V gene TRBV7-2 combines with J gene TRBJ2-3, with unresolved D. The CDR3 covers 13 residues. CDR1 is SGHTA and CDR2 is FQGNSA in the germline V gene. The ends were cut back, 1 base at V and 6 bases at J, with 8 bases in the middle. The DNA for the CDR3 is TGTGCCAGCAGCTTAGGAATGAGGGATACGCAGTATTTT. Protein sequence: CASSLGMRDTQYF.

The rearrangement joins TRBV9 to TRBJ2-3; D uncertain. The CDR3 has 13 residues. Germline CDR1 is SGDLS and CDR2 is YYNGEE. The V end was cut by 0 bases, the J end by 6 bases, with 8 bases between. The CDR3 here is CASSVGARDTQYF. For the CDR3, the DNA is TGTGCCAGCAGCGTAGGGGCCCGTGATACGCAGTATTTT.

The gene calls are TRBV6-5 and TRBJ2-7, with 8 bases that match TRBD1. Germline assignment: CDR1 MNHEY and CDR2 SVGAGI. The CDR3 spans 15 residues. V gave up 8 bases and J gave up 0 bases; unmatched junction bases: 9. The CDR3: CASSLLGTGSYEQYV. Written as DNA, the CDR3 is TGTGCCAGCTCACTCCTAGGGACAGGCTCCTACGAGCAGTACGTC.

This rearrangement joins TRBV2 to TRBJ1-2; no reliable D call. This CDR3 has 13 residues. CDR1 is SNHLY and CDR2 is FYNNEI in the germline V gene. V lost 5 bases and J lost 4, with 11 bases in between. The chain's CDR3 is CASSPTASYGYTF. DNA of the CDR3: TGTGCCAGCAGTCCAACAGCCAGCTATGGCTACACCTTC.

The chain carries TRBV19 and TRBJ2-2; 10 nucleotides agree with TRBD2. CDR1 is LNHDA, CDR2 SQIVND, per germline (reference sequence). The trim removed 3 bases at V and 4 bases at J, leaving 8 bases unmatched. CDR3 length: 17 residues. CDR3 protein: CASSMFSGRPSTGELFF. CDR3 coding DNA: TGTGCCAGTAGTATGTTTAGCGGGAGGCCGTCCACCGGGGAGCTGTTTTTT.

The rearrangement links TRBV18 to TRBJ2-3; 7 nucleotides line up with TRBD2. Germline values: CDR1 KGHSH, CDR2 LQKENI. Trimming at V came to 3 bases and at J to 1 base, leaving 7 bases not matched to a gene. The CDR3 has 16 residues. CDR3 in DNA: TGTGCCAGCTCACCTCCACGGGGGGTTGGCACAGATACGCAGTATTTT. Its translation: CASSPPRGVGTDTQYF.

The genes are TRBV5-1 and TRBJ1-2; 7 positions match TRBD1. The CDR3 contains 14 residues. Per the germline V gene, CDR1 is SGHRS and CDR2 is YFSETQ. Trimming took 3 bases from V and 2 from J; bases not matched to a gene: 4. CDR3 in DNA: TGCGCCAGCAGCTCAGGGGGAATGAACTATGGCTACACCTTC. It encodes CASSSGGMNYGYTF.

This clone was detected once. The chain carries TRBV19 and TRBJ1-1; tentative D call: TRBD1 (5 bases). CDR1 and CDR2 from the germline V gene are LNHDA and SQIVND (reference sequence). CDR3 length: 17 residues. V gave up 0 bases and J gave up 11 bases, with 25 bases separating them. The CDR3 protein is CASSIDRDGTLHRWAFF. The CDR3 DNA sequence: TGTGCCAGTAGTATAGATCGAGACGGGACTCTTCACAGGTGGGCTTTCTTT.

The DNA of the CDR3 is TGTGCCAGCTCCCACCCAACAAGCTCTGGAAACACCATATATTTT. Translated: CASSHPTSSGNTIYF. The J gene is TRBJ1-3, the V gene TRBV18; D unresolved. The V gene lost 6 bases and the J gene lost 0 bases, with 12 bases spanning the gap. The CDR3 has 15 amino acids. Germline-derived CDR1 and CDR2 are KGHSH and LQKENI.

V usage is TRBV4-2 and J usage is TRBJ2-7; D gene uncertain. This CDR3 comprises 13 residues. The germline V and J ends were trimmed by 4 bases and 1 base, with 8 bases remaining between them. Germline V CDR1 and CDR2: LGHNA, YNFKEQ. The CDR3 DNA follows: TGTGCCAGCAGCCCGACGGAGTCCTACGAGCAGTACTTC. Protein: CASSPTESYEQYF.

This chain uses TRBV9 with TRBJ2-7; tentatively, D is TRBD2 (7 bases). V was clipped by 2 bases and J by 3 bases, with 15 bases between them. The germline V gene has CDR1 SGDLS and CDR2 YYNGEE. The CDR3 spans 15 residues. The CDR3: CASSVYGGPGYEQYF. CDR3 bases: TGTGCCAGCAGCGTCTACGGGGGGCCCGGCTACGAGCAGTACTTC.

This chain joins TRBV6-5 and TRBJ1-5, with 9 bases fitting TRBD1. The CDR3 length is 15 residues. Losses at the gene ends were 5 bases for V and 2 bases for J; bases not matched to a gene: 4. Germline-derived CDR1 and CDR2 are MNHEY and SVGAGI. The CDR3 region has the DNA TGTGCCAGCAGTAATGACAGGGGGGGCAATCAGCCCCAGCATTTT. Protein product: CASSNDRGGNQPQHF.

This clone was counted a single time. The chain employs TRBV24-1 and TRBJ2-3; 7 bases agree with TRBD2. The CDR3 contains 13 residues. Germline CDR1 and CDR2: KGHDR and SFDVKD. The V segment lost 10 bases and the J segment 2 bases; nucleotides outside the gene matches: 5. The CDR3 DNA is TGTGCCACGCAGCGGGACTACACAGATACGCAGTATTTT. Amino acids: CATQRDYTDTQYF.

The chain combines TRBV5-1 with TRBJ2-5; D might be TRBD2 (5 bases). V was trimmed by 3 bases and J by 2 bases, leaving 14 bases between them. Germline V CDR1 and CDR2: SGHRS, YFSETQ. The length of the CDR3 is 15 residues. The chain's CDR3 is CASSYSGNIQETQYF. The DNA of the CDR3 is TGCGCCAGCAGCTATTCCGGGAACATACAAGAGACCCAGTACTTC.

The chain carries TRBV9 and TRBJ1-2, with 8 bases matching TRBD1. The CDR3 sequence is 16 residues long. Germline trimming cut 0 bases from V and 4 bases from J; bases unmatched to any gene: 8. Germline V CDR1 and CDR2: SGDLS, YYNGEE. This CDR3 reads CASSVDGQGRRYGYTF. In DNA, the CDR3 is TGTGCCAGCAGCGTAGATGGACAGGGAAGGCGCTATGGCTACACCTTC.